The 14 T cell receptor beta chains given below trace back to one sample, sequenced in a study of blood T cell repertoires in COVID-19. Produced via immunoSEQ multiplex PCR; TCRdb's table is partial and in-frame only. The sample yields roughly 190,000 clones, 75% to 95% seen once. Sequenced: peripheral blood. These receptors came from a man aged 50 to 60 with acute or convalescent COVID-19.

This clone was counted once. The gene calls are TRBV20-1 and TRBJ2-1; 10 nucleotides agree with TRBD1. The CDR3 totals 13 residues. Germline V gives CDR1 DFQATT, CDR2 SNEGSKA (reference sequence). J was trimmed by 12 bases and V by 3 bases; bases with no gene match: 8. The CDR3 coding sequence is TGCAGTGCTAGTACTCCGGGACAGGGGCGGCAGTTCTTC. This translates into CSASTPGQGRQFF.

This chain joins TRBV18 and TRBJ1-1, with 8 bases fitting TRBD1. V lost 5 bases, J lost 4 bases, and 3 bases stayed unmatched. The CDR3 is 13 residues long. Germline V gene sequence: CDR1 KGHSH, CDR2 LQKENI. CDR3 coding DNA: TGTGCCAGCTCAACCACAGGGGGCACTGAAGCTTTCTTT. Translating it yields CASSTTGGTEAFF.

This clone was detected only once. The chain combines TRBV4-2 with TRBJ2-3; 7 bases match TRBD2. CDR1 is LGHNA, CDR2 YNFKEQ, per germline. Losses at the gene ends were 1 base for V and 5 bases for J; bases not matched to a gene: 6. This CDR3 spans 15 amino acids. The chain's CDR3 is CASSQAAGSEDTQYF. As DNA, the CDR3 is TGTGCCAGCAGCCAAGCAGCGGGGTCGGAAGATACGCAGTATTTT.

J is TRBJ2-6 and V is TRBV10-3; the match to TRBD1 covers 7 bases. Germline V gene lookup returns CDR1 ENHRY and CDR2 SYGVKD. J was trimmed by 0 bases and V by 11 bases; bases with no gene match: 13. The CDR3 is 17 residues long. This chain's CDR3 is CAPKRQGKGSGANVLTF. Written as DNA, the CDR3 is TGTGCCCCAAAGAGACAGGGAAAAGGCTCTGGGGCCAACGTCCTGACTTTC.

This clone was recorded a few times. At one of its ends the junction is not consistent with the germline gene, which may arise from a read error. The rearrangement links TRBV3-1 (or the pseudogene TRBV3-2) to TRBJ1-3; no reliable D call. The CDR3 covers 14 residues. Looked up from germline, CDR1 is LGHDT and CDR2 is YNNKEL (reference sequence). CDR3 residues: CASTQQSTGNTIYF. CDR3 nucleotide sequence: TGTGCCAGCACCCAACAGTCAACTGGAAACACCATATATTTT.

The chain uses TRBV7-9 and TRBJ1-1; D is unclear. Trimming shortened V by 7 bases and J by 7 bases, and 7 bases separated the two germline ends. This CDR3 region has 10 residues. Germline CDR1 SEHNR, CDR2 FQNEAQ (reference sequence). The CDR3: CASTADEAFF. In nucleotides, the CDR3 is TGTGCCAGCACCGCAGATGAAGCTTTCTTT.

This chain connects TRBV5-1 to TRBJ1-1; D is undetermined. Germline loops: CDR1 SGHRS, CDR2 YFSETQ. The CDR3 covers 13 residues. V lost 6 bases and J lost 6, with 15 bases in between. The CDR3 loop is CASKQEASSEAFF. The CDR3 nucleotides read TGCGCCAGCAAGCAGGAGGCAAGCTCTGAAGCTTTCTTT.

The genes are TRBV19 and TRBJ1-2; no reliable D call. CDR1 LNHDA and CDR2 SQIVND come from the germline V gene (reference sequence). V dropped 3 bases and J dropped 2 bases, with 10 bases sitting between them. The CDR3 extends over 14 amino acids. The CDR3 DNA follows: TGTGCCAGTAGTATGGTCAACAGAAACTATGGCTACACCTTC. Translation: CASSMVNRNYGYTF.

V and J are TRBV21-1 and TRBJ1-4; TRBD1 is taken as the D call from the table, unchecked against the DNA. TRBV21-1 is annotated as a pseudogene. The CDR3 covers 15 residues. CDR3 sequence (DNA): TGTGCCAGCAGCAAGACTGACAGTGCTAATGAAAAACTGTTTTTT. Translation: CASSKTDSANEKLFF.

J is TRBJ1-2 and V is TRBV7-9, with TRBD1 matching over 12 bases. Germline loops: CDR1 SEHNR, CDR2 FQNEAQ (reference sequence). Trimming took 5 bases from V and 6 from J; bases not matched to a gene: 10. The CDR3 totals 16 residues. This chain's CDR3 is CASSPPWGQGANGYTF. The CDR3 nucleotides are TGTGCCAGCAGCCCACCGTGGGGACAGGGGGCTAATGGCTACACCTTC.

The rearrangement joins TRBV28 to TRBJ1-2, with 7 bases fitting TRBD1. Germline V lookup: CDR1 MDHEN, CDR2 SYDVKM. This CDR3 comprises 13 residues. The junction had 8 bases not matched to a gene; V was cut back by 5 bases and J by 8 bases. The CDR3 loop is CASSLPYRGGYTF. DNA of the CDR3: TGTGCCAGCAGTCTACCGTACAGGGGCGGCTACACCTTC.

The CDR3 DNA sequence: TGCGCCAGCAGCGAGAAGCGAGGAGATCATTCCGGGGAGCTGTTTTTT. Translated: CASSEKRGDHSGELFF. The V gene is TRBV10-1, the J gene TRBJ2-2; D uncertain. V was pared by 6 bases and J by 6 bases, with 20 bases between. Germline CDR1 and CDR2: WNHNN and SYGVQD (reference sequence). The CDR3 has 16 residues.

The CDR3 region is CASTATGGASNQPQHF. The CDR3 DNA follows: TGTGCCAGTACCGCGACAGGGGGCGCGAGCAATCAGCCCCAGCATTTT. The gene calls are TRBV19 and TRBJ1-5; TRBD1 aligns across 10 bases. Germline V gene data show CDR1 as LNHDA and CDR2 as SQIVND (reference sequence). CDR3 length equals 16 residues. After removal of 7 bases from V and 1 base from J, the junction contained 7 bases not matched to a gene.

The rearrangement uses TRBV15 and TRBJ2-7; TRBD2 aligns across 9 bases. The junction had 7 bases not matched to a gene; V was cut back by 1 base and J by 6 bases. The CDR3 is 15 residues long. Germline CDR1 reads LNHNV; CDR2 reads YYDKDF (reference sequence). The CDR3 sequence is CATSRGASGNSEQYF. In nucleotides, the CDR3 is TGTGCCACCAGCAGAGGGGCTAGCGGGAACAGCGAGCAGTACTTC.